One and the same sample provided the 6 T cell receptor beta chains below, sequenced in a study of cytomegalovirus exposure and HLA in healthy donors. The PCR was carried out with 60 Vbeta primers and 13 Jbeta primers. The repertoire was sequenced with immunoSEQ multiplex PCR; TCRdb's copy has only in-frame clones and lacks some. The sample includes under 200,000 clones, 62% of them seen just once. The material sequenced was PBMCs. Every receptor here comes from a man between 40 and 49 years old in good health and CMV-seronegative.

This chain links TRBV27 with TRBJ1-1, with D hard to call. CDR3 length: 13 residues. The V end lost 5 bases, the J end lost 2 bases, and 9 bases lay between the germline ends. Germline V gene lookup returns CDR1 MNHEY and CDR2 SMNVEV (reference sequence). The CDR3 here is CASSLFSNTEAFF. CDR3 bases: TGTGCCAGCAGTCTTTTCTCTAACACTGAAGCTTTCTTT.

The V gene is TRBV5-4, the J gene TRBJ2-3; TRBD1 might be the D (5 bases). The CDR3 contains 14 residues. The germline V and J ends were trimmed by 5 bases and 0 bases, with 10 bases remaining between them. Per the germline V gene, CDR1 is SGHNT and CDR2 is YYREEE (reference sequence). For the CDR3, the DNA is TGTGCCAGCAGGGTGACAGCTAGCACAGATACGCAGTATTTT. Its translation is CASRVTASTDTQYF. Supplemented by reference TRBV5-4 and TRBJ2-3, the full variable domain reads ETGVTQSPTHLIKTRGQQVTLRCSSQSGHNTVSWYQQALGQGPQFIFQYYREEENGRGNFPPRFSGLQFPNYSSELNVNALELDDSALYLCASRVTASTDTQYFGPGTRLTVL.

In DNA, the CDR3 is TGTGCCACCAGCAGCGGACGGCGAGGGTCAGATACGCAGTATTTT. Its translation is CATSSGRRGSDTQYF. V gene TRBV15 combines with J gene TRBJ2-3; D perhaps matches TRBD2 (5 bases). Germline V lookup: CDR1 LNHNV, CDR2 YYDKDF (reference sequence). V was clipped by 3 bases and J by 4 bases, with 14 bases between them. The CDR3 has 15 amino acids.

The chain uses TRBV19 and TRBJ1-1; 9 nucleotides agree with TRBD1. Germline assignment: CDR1 LNHDA and CDR2 SQIVND (reference sequence). The CDR3 sequence is 14 residues long. Trimming at V came to 7 bases and at J to 5 bases, leaving 8 bases not matched to a gene. CDR3 region: CASTHDRGDTEAFF. CDR3 DNA: TGTGCCAGTACTCACGACAGGGGGGATACTGAAGCTTTCTTT.

This clone was observed once. The same CDR3 also results from other DNA sequences found in this sample. V usage is TRBV15 and J usage is TRBJ1-5, with D unclear. There are 14 residues in the CDR3. V was clipped by 0 bases and J by 4 bases, with 7 bases between them. Germline V gene sequence: CDR1 LNHNV, CDR2 YYDKDF (reference sequence). The CDR3 protein is CATSRDRGNQPQHF. Here the CDR3 DNA reads TGTGCCACCAGCAGAGATAGAGGGAATCAGCCCCAGCATTTT.

This rearrangement joins TRBV7-8 to TRBJ1-1; tentative D call: TRBD1 (6 bases). V lost 1 base and J lost 1, with 13 bases in between. CDR3 size: 16 residues. Germline lookup yields CDR1 SGHVS and CDR2 FQNEAQ. CDR3 DNA sequence: TGTGCCAGCAGCTTAGGAAGGGACACACGGAACACTGAAGCTTTCTTT. Protein: CASSLGRDTRNTEAFF.